This T cell receptor (beta chain) derives from a study of vaccination effects on CD4 cells after COVID-19. Overall study context: Following the second dose by a median of 72 days, the post-vaccine samples were obtained.

The CDR3 runs to 16 residues. CDR1 MNHEY and CDR2 SMNVEV come from the germline V gene (reference sequence). V lost 5 bases and J lost 0; bases outside the gene matches: 7. Points on this clone: Its antigen is unknown.

A roughly 11-day culture period preceded the isolation of CD4+ T cells. Participants completed two doses of the BNT162b2 or mRNA-1273 vaccine. On both days 3 and 7, half of the culture medium was replaced with IL-2 medium. Data came from immunoSEQ multiplex PCR; TCRdb stores just in-frame clones and leaves some out. The table shows about 66,000 clones, with less than 80% occurring only once. This sequence joins TRBV27 and TRBJ1-2, with TRBD1 matching 9 bases. The specimen was CD4+ T cells from PBMCs cultured without peptide, collected after COVID-19 vaccination. This clonotype was sampled from a human donor who received a COVID-19 vaccine. This CDR3 reads CASSKGDRGANYGYTF. DNA for the CDR3: TGTGCCAGCAGTAAGGGAGACAGGGGGGCTAACTATGGCTACACCTTC.